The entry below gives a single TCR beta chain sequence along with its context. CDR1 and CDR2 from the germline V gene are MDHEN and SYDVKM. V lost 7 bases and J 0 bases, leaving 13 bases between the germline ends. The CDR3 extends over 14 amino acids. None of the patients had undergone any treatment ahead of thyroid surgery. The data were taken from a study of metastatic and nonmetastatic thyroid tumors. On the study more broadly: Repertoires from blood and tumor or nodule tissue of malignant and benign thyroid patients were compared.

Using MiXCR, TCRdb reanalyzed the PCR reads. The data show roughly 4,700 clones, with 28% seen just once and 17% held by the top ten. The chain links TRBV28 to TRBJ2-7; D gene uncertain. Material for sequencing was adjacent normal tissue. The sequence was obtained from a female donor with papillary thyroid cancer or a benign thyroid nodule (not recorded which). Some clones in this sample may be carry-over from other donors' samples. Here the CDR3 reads CASKLSGFSYEQYF. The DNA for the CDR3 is TGTGCCAGCAAACTCTCCGGGTTCTCCTACGAGCAGTACTTC.